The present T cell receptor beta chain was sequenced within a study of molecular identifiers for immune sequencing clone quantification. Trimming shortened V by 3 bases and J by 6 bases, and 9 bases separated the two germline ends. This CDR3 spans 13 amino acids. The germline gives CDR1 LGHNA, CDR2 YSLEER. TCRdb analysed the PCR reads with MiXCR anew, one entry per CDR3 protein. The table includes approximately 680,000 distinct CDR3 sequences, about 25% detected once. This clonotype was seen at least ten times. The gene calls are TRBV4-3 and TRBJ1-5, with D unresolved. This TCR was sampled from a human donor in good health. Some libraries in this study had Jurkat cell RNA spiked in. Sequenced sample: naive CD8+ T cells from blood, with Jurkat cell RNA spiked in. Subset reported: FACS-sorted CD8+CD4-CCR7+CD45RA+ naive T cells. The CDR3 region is CASSQNPLQPQHF. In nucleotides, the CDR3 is TGCGCCAGCAGCCAGAATCCCCTTCAGCCCCAGCATTTT.